This entry features one T cell receptor beta chain sequence. Clones were sequenced by immunoSEQ multiplex PCR, and TCRdb holds only the in-frame ones, with some missing. The sample shows some 190,000 clones, 85% to 90% of them seen only once. Trimming removed 2 bases at V and 3 bases at J, with 13 bases between. CDR3 length: 14 amino acids. Germline values: CDR1 GTSNPN, CDR2 SVGIG (reference sequence). This sample was included in a study of blood T cell repertoires in COVID-19. Study details: Nucleic acid was either cDNA or gDNA, and it came from T cells, B-cell-depleted T cells, or PBMCs.

The chain couples TRBV30 to TRBJ1-1; D may be TRBD1 (6 bases). This sequence originates from a man between 18 and 29 years old with active or convalescent COVID-19. Sequenced input: peripheral blood. CDR3 loop: CAWSMMAGDTEAFF. The CDR3 nucleotides are TGTGCCTGGAGTATGATGGCAGGGGACACTGAAGCTTTCTTT. Filled out from reference TRBV30 and TRBJ1-1, the complete variable domain reads SQTIHQWPATLVQPVGSPLSLECTVEGTSNPNLYWYRQAAGRGLQLLFYSVGIGQISSEVPQNLSASRPQDRQFILSSKKLLLSDSGFYLCAWSMMAGDTEAFFGQGTRLTVV.